The 13 T cell receptor beta chains below come from one sample, sequenced in a study of blood T cell repertoires in COVID-19. Repertoires were generated with immunoSEQ multiplex PCR, while TCRdb's copy carries only in-frame clones and drops some. Found here are about 42,000 clones, roughly 86% of them singletons; the top ten hold approximately 59%. Sequencing was carried out using peripheral blood. Source of these receptors: a man between 65 and 80 years old with acute or convalescent COVID-19.

This clone was observed once. The chain combines TRBV4-1 with TRBJ1-4; TRBD1 might be the D (5 bases). Germline CDR1 and CDR2: MGHRA and YSYEKL. The V end was cut by 4 bases, the J end by 8 bases, with 14 bases between. This CDR3 has 14 residues. Here the CDR3 reads CASSLQGVYEKLFF. In nucleotides, the CDR3 is TGCGCCAGCAGCCTTCAGGGTGTCTACGAAAAACTGTTTTTT.

The V and J genes are TRBV24-1 and TRBJ2-2, with D possibly TRBD1 on 6 matching bases. The CDR3 sequence is 15 residues long. Germline V lookup: CDR1 KGHDR, CDR2 SFDVKD. The ends were cut back, 3 bases at V and 8 bases at J, with 15 bases in the middle. CDR3 nucleotides: TGTGCCACCAGTGATCACGGGACAATCAATGGGGAGCTGTTTTTT. This codes for CATSDHGTINGELFF.

The sample holds one count of this clone. Other DNA variants within this sample encode the same CDR3. The genes are TRBV5-1 and TRBJ2-3, with 11 nucleotides matching TRBD2. This CDR3 is 15 amino acids long. CDR1 is SGHRS, CDR2 YFSETQ, per germline. J was trimmed by 4 bases and V by 0 bases; bases with no gene match: 1. CDR3 residues: CASSLGLAGPDTQYF. CDR3 sequence (DNA): TGCGCCAGCAGCTTGGGACTAGCGGGACCAGATACGCAGTATTTT.

The chain is built from TRBV19 and TRBJ2-3, with 8 bases lining up with TRBD2. J gave up 2 bases and V 3 bases, and 4 bases lay outside the gene matches. Germline assignment: CDR1 LNHDA and CDR2 SQIVND (reference sequence). CDR3 length: 15 amino acids. CDR3 DNA sequence: TGTGCCAGTAGTATCGAGCGGGGGAACACAGATACGCAGTATTTT. As protein: CASSIERGNTDTQYF.

In this sample, this clone turned up once. The rearrangement joins TRBV13 to TRBJ2-3, with TRBD2 identical over 12 bases. After removal of 5 bases from V and 3 bases from J, the junction contained 15 bases not matched to a gene. The CDR3 sequence is 19 residues long. The germline V gene has CDR1 PRHDT and CDR2 FYEKMQ (reference sequence). CDR3 loop: CASSPRRLAGAGRTDTQYF. The CDR3, as DNA: TGTGCCAGCAGCCCCCGACGACTAGCGGGGGCAGGGCGGACAGATACGCAGTATTTT.

V gene TRBV3-1 (or the pseudogene TRBV3-2) combines with J gene TRBJ1-3; D is ambiguous. The ends were cut back, 1 base at V and 4 bases at J, with 5 bases in the middle. The CDR3 length is 13 residues. Germline CDR1 and CDR2: LGHDT and YNNKEL (reference sequence). The CDR3 sequence is CASSQAQGNTIYF. The DNA for the CDR3 is TGTGCCAGCAGCCAAGCACAGGGAAACACCATATATTTT.

The CDR3 protein is CASSWAGTGGSQPQHF. The CDR3 DNA is TGTGCCAGCAGTTGGGCCGGGACAGGGGGCTCTCAGCCCCAGCATTTT. The chain uses TRBV6-6 and TRBJ1-5, with 12 nucleotides matching TRBD1. The CDR3 runs 16 residues. The trim removed 4 bases at V and 6 bases at J, leaving 7 bases unmatched. Per the germline V gene, CDR1 is MNHNY and CDR2 is SVGAGI (reference sequence).

The V and J genes are TRBV9 and TRBJ2-1; TRBD2 matches at 10 bases. Germline CDR1 reads SGDLS; CDR2 reads YYNGEE. V trimming: 4 bases; J trimming: 5 bases; junction bases outside the gene matches: 3. The CDR3 has 14 amino acids. In DNA, the CDR3 is TGTGCCAGCAGCAGCGGGGGGGCCGACAATGAGCAGTTCTTC. This codes for CASSSGGADNEQFF. The full variable domain, completed using reference TRBV9 and TRBJ2-1, is DSGVTQTPKHLITATGQRVTLRCSPRSGDLSVYWYQQSLDQGLQFLIQYYNGEERAKGNILERFSAQQFPDLHSELNLSSLELGDSALYFCASSSGGADNEQFFGPGTRLTVL.

The chain is built from TRBV7-2 and TRBJ2-1; the D gene is possibly TRBD2 (5 bases). The CDR3 is 11 residues long. V lost 4 bases, J lost 13 bases, and 11 bases lay in between. Germline CDR1 and CDR2: SGHTA and FQGNSA. CDR3 amino acids: CASSSGLVQFF. The CDR3 DNA is TGTGCCAGCAGCTCAGGACTCGTTCAGTTCTTC.

This clone was observed a few times. The J gene is TRBJ1-1, the V gene TRBV10-1; the D gene is possibly TRBD1 (5 bases). The germline V and J ends were trimmed by 1 base and 6 bases, with 15 bases remaining between them. This CDR3 comprises 15 residues. The germline gives CDR1 WNHNN, CDR2 SYGVQD (reference sequence). CDR3: CASSEFPGWWAEAFF. CDR3 DNA: TGCGCCAGCAGTGAGTTTCCAGGGTGGTGGGCTGAAGCTTTCTTT.

The chain combines TRBV5-1 with TRBJ2-5; 7 bases are shared with TRBD2. The CDR3 has 13 residues. V dropped 4 bases and J dropped 5; count of bases not matched to a gene: 5. Per germline, CDR1 SGHRS and CDR2 YFSETQ. The CDR3 bases are TGCGCCAGCAGCGGCGGGGGTGGCGAGACCCAGTACTTC. It codes for CASSGGGGETQYF.

The J gene is TRBJ2-3, the V gene TRBV4-1, with D unclear. Germline CDR1 is MGHRA and CDR2 is YSYEKL. The CDR3 spans 16 residues. V lost 0 bases, J lost 5 bases, and 15 bases lay in between. The CDR3 bases are TGCGCCAGCAGCCAAGATCGGGTAGGCTTGGTAGATACGCAGTATTTT. Protein sequence: CASSQDRVGLVDTQYF.

The V gene is TRBV14, the J gene TRBJ2-4, with D perhaps TRBD1 (6 bases). The CDR3 sequence is 16 residues long. CDR1 and CDR2 from the germline V gene are SGHDN and FVKESK. V was trimmed by 0 bases and J by 0 bases, leaving 9 bases between them. The CDR3 sequence: CASSQDQGRAKNIQYF. Written as DNA, the CDR3 is TGTGCCAGCAGCCAAGACCAGGGGAGAGCCAAAAACATTCAGTACTTC. The whole variable domain, filled in from reference TRBV14 and TRBJ2-4, reads EAGVTQFPSHSVIEKGQTVTLRCDPISGHDNLYWYRRVMGKEIKFLLHFVKESKQDESGMPNNRFLAERTGGTYSTLKVQPAELEDSGVYFCASSQDQGRAKNIQYFGAGTRLSVL.